Listed here are 20 T cell receptor beta chains from one sample, sequenced in a study of T cell repertoires in aging, cancer and after chemotherapy. Amplification of TCR beta used genomic DNA extracted from peripheral blood. Rearranged V-D-J TRB sequences were amplified with a mixed TRB-A/B primer pool. In TCRdb, the multiplex PCR reads were re-called with MiXCR into one record per CDR3 protein. The data show 6,000 to 8,500 distinct CDR3 sequences, 20% to 25% seen once. The material sequenced was blood. The source of these receptors is a human donor with a blood cancer.

There are a few counts of this clonotype. V and J are TRBV18 and TRBJ2-7; D might be TRBD1 (6 bases). The CDR3 sequence is 14 residues long. The V gene's germline CDR1 is KGHSH and CDR2 LQKENI. V was shortened by 8 bases and J by 0 bases, with 14 bases between the two germline ends. DNA for the CDR3: TGTGCCAGCACGACTTACAGGGACTCCTACGAGCAGTACTTC. Its translation is CASTTYRDSYEQYF.

This clonotype is medium-sized (0.01 to 0.1%) by share. The chain is built from TRBV19 and TRBJ1-4; possible D gene TRBD1, 5 bases. The CDR3 runs to 16 residues. Germline V gene lookup returns CDR1 LNHDA and CDR2 SQIVND (reference sequence). The V end lost 5 bases, the J end lost 6 bases, and 19 bases lay between the germline ends. The CDR3 bases are TGTGCCAGTAGTTCCTCGAGGGTGAAGGGGTATGAAAAACTGTTTTTT. Residues: CASSSSRVKGYEKLFF.

By share of the sample, this clonotype is medium-sized. CDR3 sequence reads: CASSLWGAGDQETQYF. The CDR3 DNA sequence: TGTGCCAGCAGCTTGTGGGGAGCGGGAGACCAAGAGACCCAGTACTTC. This rearrangement joins TRBV5-4 to TRBJ2-5; 8 bases map to TRBD2. The CDR3 is made up of 16 amino acids. The germline gives CDR1 SGHNT, CDR2 YYREEE (reference sequence). V lost 1 base and J lost 0; bases outside the gene matches: 5.

The V and J genes are TRBV7-9 and TRBJ1-4, with TRBD1 matching over 9 bases. Trimming took 5 bases from V and 0 from J; bases not matched to a gene: 10. The CDR3 has 18 amino acids. Germline V gene data show CDR1 as SEHNR and CDR2 as FQNEAQ (reference sequence). CDR3 region: CASSIGTGQRATNEKLFF. CDR3 in DNA: TGTGCCAGCAGCATCGGGACAGGGCAGCGGGCAACTAATGAAAAACTGTTTTTT.

By proportion, this clonotype is medium-sized (0.01 to 0.1%). The chain employs TRBV18 and TRBJ1-4; D might be TRBD1 (5 bases). V lost 3 bases, J lost 10 bases, and 18 bases lay in between. The CDR3 totals 15 residues. The V gene's germline CDR1 is KGHSH and CDR2 LQKENI. The CDR3 DNA follows: TGTGCCAGCTCACCCCAAGGGACTTCCACCGGAAAACTGTTTTTT. Its translation: CASSPQGTSTGKLFF.

J is TRBJ1-3 and V is TRBV7-2; D not certain. The CDR3 runs 16 residues. Trimming took 3 bases from V and 0 from J, leaving 12 bases between them. Germline values: CDR1 SGHTA, CDR2 FQGNSA. The CDR3 sequence is CASSFQHTSSGNTIYF. CDR3 in DNA: TGTGCCAGCAGCTTCCAACACACGTCCTCTGGAAACACCATATATTTT.

This clonotype was found a few times. The rearrangement uses TRBV28 and TRBJ1-2; D call uncertain. The CDR3 has 13 amino acids. The V end lost 2 bases, the J end lost 3 bases, and 7 bases lay between the germline ends. CDR1 is MDHEN and CDR2 is SYDVKM in the germline V gene. In DNA form, the CDR3 reads TGTGCCAGCAGTTTAGGGGTTGACTATGGCTACACCTTC. Translation: CASSLGVDYGYTF.

By share of the sample, this clonotype is medium-sized (0.01 to 0.1%). The J gene is TRBJ1-2, the V gene TRBV6-5, with D tentatively TRBD1 (5 bases). Germline V lookup: CDR1 MNHEY, CDR2 SVGAGI. The CDR3 spans 13 residues. The V end lost 3 bases, the J end lost 3 bases, and 8 bases lay between the germline ends. The CDR3 nucleotides are TGTGCCAGCAGTTATGGAGGGGACTATGGCTACACCTTC. Encoded protein: CASSYGGDYGYTF.

The genes are TRBV4-3 and TRBJ2-5; 7 bases are shared with TRBD2. This CDR3 is 15 amino acids long. Germline V CDR1 and CDR2: LGHNA, YSLEER. V was pared by 3 bases and J by 4 bases, with 8 bases of the junction left unmatched. The CDR3 sequence: CASSQSAGDAETQYF. CDR3 coding DNA: TGCGCCAGCAGCCAGTCGGCGGGAGATGCAGAGACCCAGTACTTC.

In this sample, this clonotype turned up a few times. This chain connects TRBV6-2 or TRBV6-3 to TRBJ2-7; a weak D match, TRBD2 (6 bases). Trimming took off 6 bases at V and 5 bases at J, with 20 bases between the two ends. The CDR3 length is 15 residues. Germline V gene sequence: CDR1 MNHEY, CDR2 SVGEGT. The CDR3 reads CASSATGTPSDEQYF. CDR3 bases: TGTGCCAGCAGCGCTACCGGGACTCCGTCGGACGAGCAGTACTTC.

The CDR3, as DNA: TGCAGTGCTAGAGATCAGCGGGGGCCCAATGAGCAGTTCTTC. Translating gives CSARDQRGPNEQFF. The V call is TRBV20-1, the J call TRBJ2-1; 8 bases align to TRBD2. V dropped 0 bases and J dropped 6; count of bases not matched to a gene: 4. Germline V gene data show CDR1 as DFQATT and CDR2 as SNEGSKA (reference sequence). The CDR3 is made up of 14 amino acids.

By sample fraction, this clonotype is medium-sized. This chain uses TRBV6-5 with TRBJ1-3; D gene ambiguous. Germline V CDR1 and CDR2: MNHEY, SVGAGI. The CDR3 has 13 residues. V lost 2 bases, J lost 9 bases, and 11 bases lay in between. CDR3 nucleotide sequence: TGTGCCAGCAGTTACGGGCCTGACTCCACCATATATTTT. Amino acids: CASSYGPDSTIYF.

The J gene is TRBJ1-2, the V gene TRBV6-2 or TRBV6-3; 8 bases are a match to TRBD1. CDR3 length equals 17 residues. The germline V gene has CDR1 MNHEY and CDR2 SVGEGT. V dropped 2 bases and J dropped 11; count of bases not matched to a gene: 19. CDR3 protein: CASSYLRRTGNTNQYTF. CDR3 coding DNA: TGTGCCAGCAGTTACCTACGTAGGACAGGGAACACGAACCAGTACACCTTC.

The sample holds a few counts of this clonotype. The chain uses TRBV11-1 and TRBJ2-1, with 13 bases matching TRBD2. CDR1 and CDR2 from the germline V gene are SGHAT and FQDESV (reference sequence). This CDR3 has 18 amino acids. J gave up 0 bases and V 5 bases, and 7 bases lay outside the gene matches. The CDR3 region has the DNA TGTGCCAGCAGCCCAACGTGGACTAGCGGGAGCTCCTACAATGAGCAGTTCTTC. Residues: CASSPTWTSGSSYNEQFF.

The rearrangement joins TRBV7-9 to TRBJ2-1; 7 nucleotides match TRBD2. V was clipped by 2 bases and J by 4 bases; unmatched bases: 2. Germline V CDR1 and CDR2: SEHNR, FQNEAQ (reference sequence). The CDR3 totals 14 residues. The CDR3 here is CASSLREGYNEQFF. The CDR3 nucleotides read TGTGCCAGCAGCTTAAGGGAGGGGTACAATGAGCAGTTCTTC.

In its sample, this clonotype is medium-sized. This chain links TRBV5-4 with TRBJ2-3, with 8 bases aligning to TRBD2. The length of the CDR3 is 15 residues. Germline assignment: CDR1 SGHNT and CDR2 YYREEE (reference sequence). V was clipped by 0 bases and J by 4 bases; unmatched bases: 4. The CDR3: CASSLAGGGPDTQYF. The CDR3 DNA is TGTGCCAGCAGCTTGGCGGGGGGGGGTCCAGATACGCAGTATTTT.

In this sample, this clonotype is medium-sized. The chain recombines TRBV6-6 with TRBJ1-5; no reliable D call. CDR1 is MNHNY, CDR2 SVGAGI, per germline (reference sequence). V was shortened by 6 bases and J by 3 bases, with 12 bases between the two germline ends. The CDR3 loop spans 14 amino acids. In DNA form, the CDR3 reads TGTGCCAGCAGCCCCAAGGCGAACAATCAGCCCCAGCATTTT. This codes for CASSPKANNQPQHF.

This rearrangement joins TRBV7-4 to TRBJ2-7, with a weak D call TRBD2 (6 bases). This CDR3 is built from 15 residues. V was pared by 8 bases and J by 0 bases, with 17 bases between. Germline-derived CDR1 and CDR2 are SGHVT and SQSDAQ. The CDR3 nucleotides read TGTGCCAGCTCAGCATTAGCGGAAAGCTCCTACGAGCAGTACTTC. This sequence encodes CASSALAESSYEQYF.

This clonotype was observed a handful of times. V and J are TRBV6-2 or TRBV6-3 and TRBJ2-2; D is uncertain. Trimming took off 8 bases at V and 5 bases at J, with 12 bases between the two ends. Germline-derived CDR1 and CDR2 are MNHEY and SVGEGT. The CDR3 sequence is 13 residues long. CDR3 sequence (DNA): TGTGCCAGCCGACCCGACTTTACCGGGGAGCTGTTTTTT. Translation gives CASRPDFTGELFF.

This clonotype is labeled medium-sized. The chain joins TRBV13 to TRBJ1-2; D uncertain. Germline V gene data show CDR1 as PRHDT and CDR2 as FYEKMQ (reference sequence). This CDR3 region has 13 residues. Trimming removed 4 bases at V and 3 bases at J, with 9 bases between. Written as DNA, the CDR3 is TGTGCCAGCAGCTCCAGGTCGTACTATGGCTACACCTTC. Translating it yields CASSSRSYYGYTF.